One T cell receptor (beta chain) is described in this entry. This clonotype came up many times. Its binding antigen is unknown. There are no base qualities to consult, and no much larger clone falls within one base. This sample stems from a study of human T cells and chemical hapten exposure (dated by TCRdb to the early 2020s). Looking at the study overall: For sensitization, 2% DPC in acetone was applied to a 2 cm by 2 cm area of upper inner arm skin. Throughout the roughly 24-week study period, patients were also given weekly therapeutic DPC doses on the scalp. Patch tests used Finn chambers with 0.01% DPC on the upper back, scored after 6 days by International Contact Dermatitis Research Group standards. Most of the patients in the cohort were female, and the cohort covered alopecia areata with under or over 50% scalp involvement, alopecia totalis and alopecia universalis. Libraries were pooled for sequencing, and variation in per-sample TCR yields was attributed mainly to small differences in library volumes within the pool. The study tracked peripheral blood TCR repertoire changes in vivo during primary and secondary sensitization to the hapten diphenylcyclopropenone (DPC) in alopecia patients. Patient blood was sampled pre-sensitization (week 0) and at 2, 6 and about 24 weeks after DPC sensitization. For TCR sequencing, blood came from 25 to 35 alopecia patients at anywhere from one to four time points (pre-sensitization, 2, 6 and 24 weeks).

For this chain, trimming is 5 bases at the V end and 3 bases at the J end, and the number of junction bases without a gene match is 3. CDR1 and CDR2 are read off the germline V gene as KGHSH and LQKENI. The cysteine opens and the phenylalanine closes a CDR3 of 14 amino acids. Kept here is only the CDR3 DNA, which spans 42 bases and is read in frame from base 1. Taken with the paper, the label for time point translates to: patch test 1, 2 weeks after DPC sensitization. Taken with the paper, the label for treatment or condition translates to: therapeutic diphenylcyclopropenone sensitization with weekly scalp DPC. At each patch-test visit, blood was drawn before the patch test was applied. Eligible patients were aged 18 to 70, diagnosed with alopecia, deemed suitable for DPC therapy, and excluded if pregnant. Total RNA was extracted from unfractionated whole blood that had been collected in Tempus Blood RNA tubes.

Study-level results and caveats: DPC sensitization did not change how many TCRs were above 1 in 1000 frequency, and no evidence was found of alterations in global repertoire structure. Because every patient had alopecia, a presumed autoimmune disease, the patients' immune response might differ from that of healthy individuals. Patch test score correlated positively with the number of PT1 expanded TCRs, reaching significance at thresholds 8, 16 and 32 but not at 4. Repeated subsampling changed both the strength of the expansion versus patch-test correlation and the threshold at which the correlation became significant. Significantly more large CDR3 similarity clusters were formed by expanded TCRs than by pre-sensitization or healthy control sets, consistent with antigen-driven responses.

The library was obtained by RACE. Instrument on record: NextSeq 500. Library preparation attached unique molecular identifiers to individual cDNA molecules for quantitative, reproducible TCR counting. Each blood RNA sample was used to sequence both TCR alpha and TCR beta chains. The original pipeline was this. Samples had a median of approximately 96,000 TCRs, with a range from about 20,000 to 690,600. V, J and CDR3 annotation of the TCR reads was performed with the Decombinator software suite. Every sample was subsampled to the same number of TCRs (28,000) for the PS versus PT1 abundance plots. TCRs were defined as expanded if absent before sensitization and observed at least eight times at the 2-week time point. Clones were called with MiXCR by TCRdb after fastp trimmed the public reads at Q25, and only in-frame beta chains were retained. Each CDR3 protein appears once, grouped with its most common genes and DNA. The V and J calls, along with clone size, are taken from TCRdb and not from the paper's own processing. The sample table shows under 450,000 distinct CDR3 sequences, and approximately 5.1% are seen once. Of the sample, approximately 2.1% is held by the ten largest clones.

The chain couples TRBV18 to TRBJ1-4, with 7 middle bases fitting TRBD1. The TCR was taken from a woman aged 45-65 years with alopecia areata. Some clones in this sample may be carry-over from other donors' samples. The source material was whole blood, sampled in connection with sensitization to the hapten diphenylcyclopropenone (DPC). The CDR3 is CASSSGTANEKLFF. The sequenced DNA: TGTGCCAGCTCATCCGGGACAGCTAATGAAAAACTGTTTTTT.